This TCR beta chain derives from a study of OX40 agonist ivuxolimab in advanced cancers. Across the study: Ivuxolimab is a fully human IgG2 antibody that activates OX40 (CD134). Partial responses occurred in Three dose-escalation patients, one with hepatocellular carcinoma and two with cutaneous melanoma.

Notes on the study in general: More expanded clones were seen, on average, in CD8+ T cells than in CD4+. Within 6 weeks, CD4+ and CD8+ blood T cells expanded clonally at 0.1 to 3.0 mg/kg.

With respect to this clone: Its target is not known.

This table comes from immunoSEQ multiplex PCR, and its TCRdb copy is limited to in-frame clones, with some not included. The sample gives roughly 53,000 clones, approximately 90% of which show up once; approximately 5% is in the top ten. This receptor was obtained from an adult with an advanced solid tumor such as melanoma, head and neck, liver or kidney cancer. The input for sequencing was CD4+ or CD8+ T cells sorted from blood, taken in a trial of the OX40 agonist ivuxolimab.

The CDR3, as DNA: TGTGCCAGTAGTCCCCGGGGATCGGGGGAGCAGTACTTC. This gives the protein CASSPRGSGEQYF. The V and J genes are TRBV19 and TRBJ2-7, with a tentative D call TRBD2 (5 bases). Germline V gene sequence: CDR1 LNHDA, CDR2 SQIVND (reference sequence). The CDR3 loop spans 13 amino acids. Trimming stripped 5 bases from V and 7 bases from J, with 15 bases between.